These 19 T cell receptor beta chains came from one sample sequenced in a study of beta chain features in type 1 diabetes. The whole isolated RNA underwent reverse transcription, so sequencing captured expressed TCRB transcripts. The assay was immunoSEQ multiplex PCR, and TCRdb's table has in-frame clones only and misses some. The data hold 350,000 or so clones, with roughly a fifth observed a single time. Sample: naive CD4+ T cells from blood. Receptor source: a woman aged 18-29 years in good health.

Only a few counts were recorded for this clone. The chain links TRBV14 to TRBJ2-1, with 13 bases matching TRBD2. Losses at the gene ends were 4 bases for V and 16 bases for J; bases not matched to a gene: 7. Germline V gene lookup returns CDR1 SGHDN and CDR2 FVKESK. CDR3 length: 13 amino acids. In DNA form, the CDR3 reads TGTGCCAGCAGCCCCAGGACTAGCGGGAGTGAATTCTTC. Protein: CASSPRTSGSEFF.

The chain has TRBV15 and TRBJ2-5; 7 bases align to TRBD2. The ends lost 5 bases at V and 4 bases at J; junction bases unmatched: 7. Germline V lookup: CDR1 LNHNV, CDR2 YYDKDF (reference sequence). The length of the CDR3 is 14 residues. The CDR3 sequence: CATSPGGGGETQYF. The CDR3 nucleotides read TGTGCCACCAGCCCGGGGGGAGGCGGAGAGACCCAGTACTTC.

This clone was seen more than once but under ten times. The chain is built from TRBV9 and TRBJ1-2; the match to TRBD1 covers 7 bases. Germline CDR1 SGDLS, CDR2 YYNGEE. With V trimmed by 0 bases and J by 7 bases, 0 bases remained unmatched. The CDR3 is 12 amino acids. The CDR3 spells CASSVAGGGYTF. In DNA form, the CDR3 reads TGTGCCAGCAGCGTAGCAGGGGGTGGCTACACCTTC.

This clone turned up a few times. The rearrangement links TRBV6-6 to TRBJ2-5; a possible D gene is TRBD2 (7 bases). CDR3 length: 16 amino acids. V was clipped by 7 bases and J by 0 bases, with 18 bases between them. Germline-derived CDR1 and CDR2 are MNHNY and SVGAGI (reference sequence). The CDR3 is CASTLRGGGYQETQYF. The CDR3 DNA follows: TGTGCCAGCACCCTCCGAGGGGGAGGGTACCAAGAGACCCAGTACTTC.

The rearrangement joins TRBV18 to TRBJ1-3; D is perhaps TRBD1 (5 bases). There are 16 residues in the CDR3. Germline CDR1 is KGHSH and CDR2 is LQKENI. Trimming left V 1 base short and J 0 bases short, with 10 bases between. The CDR3 region is CASSPRAGFSGNTIYF. The CDR3 region has the DNA TGTGCCAGCTCACCACGAGCAGGGTTCTCTGGAAACACCATATATTTT.

The chain is built from TRBV11-2 and TRBJ2-2; the D gene is possibly TRBD2 (5 bases). CDR3 length: 14 amino acids. Germline lookup yields CDR1 SGHAT and CDR2 FQNNGV. V shed 4 bases and J shed 4 bases, with 10 bases lying between them. In DNA, the CDR3 is TGTGCCAGCAGCTCCGTCCGGGGCACCGGGGAGCTGTTTTTT. It yields the protein CASSSVRGTGELFF.

This clone was detected only a few times. The CDR3 region is CASSDLTSGRVYEQFF. CDR3 nucleotide sequence: TGTGCCAGCAGTGATCTCACTAGCGGGAGGGTCTATGAGCAGTTCTTC. The chain combines TRBV25-1 with TRBJ2-1; 13 bases line up with TRBD2. Germline V CDR1 and CDR2: MGHDK, SYGVNS. The CDR3 runs to 16 residues. V lost 3 bases and J lost 8; bases outside the gene matches: 7.

This clone was observed a handful of times. CDR3 loop: CSATGNYEQYF. For the CDR3, the DNA is TGCAGTGCTACAGGGAACTACGAGCAGTACTTC. V usage is TRBV20-1 and J usage is TRBJ2-7; a weak D match, TRBD1 (5 bases). Germline lookup yields CDR1 DFQATT and CDR2 SNEGSKA (reference sequence). The CDR3 spans 11 residues. V was pared by 4 bases and J by 3 bases, with 7 bases between.

This clone was picked up a small number of times. This chain joins TRBV4-2 and TRBJ2-1; D unresolved. V lost 3 bases and J lost 10, with 10 bases in between. Germline V gives CDR1 LGHNA, CDR2 YNFKEQ. CDR3 length: 12 amino acids. CDR3 sequence (DNA): TGTGCCAGCAGCCATCCCGACGGGGAGCAGTTCTTC. Amino acids: CASSHPDGEQFF.

The chain recombines TRBV7-8 with TRBJ1-4; D is undetermined. The V gene's germline CDR1 is SGHVS and CDR2 FQNEAQ. The CDR3 covers 14 residues. V lost 0 bases and J lost 6, with 8 bases in between. This CDR3 is CASSLATGHEKLFF. The CDR3 DNA reads as TGTGCCAGCAGCTTAGCGACGGGTCATGAAAAACTGTTTTTT. Drawing the rest from reference TRBV7-8 and TRBJ1-4, the complete variable domain is GAGVSQSPRYKVAKRGQDVALRCDPISGHVSLFWYQQALGQGPEFLTYFQNEAQLDKSGLPSDRFFAERPEGSVSTLKIQRTQQEDSAVYLCASSLATGHEKLFFGSGTQLSVL.

The table lists this clone with a few counts. The CDR3 spells CASGSGSQETQYF. Written as DNA, the CDR3 is TGTGCCAGCGGTTCGGGTAGCCAAGAGACCCAGTACTTC. This chain links TRBV18 with TRBJ2-5; D is uncertain. Per the germline V gene, CDR1 is KGHSH and CDR2 is LQKENI. The CDR3 is 13 residues long. Trimming left V 8 bases short and J 1 base short, with 11 bases between.

The rearrangement uses TRBV7-9 and TRBJ2-5; the D gene is possibly TRBD1 (5 bases). CDR1 SEHNR and CDR2 FQNEAQ come from the germline V gene (reference sequence). Between the trimmed V and J ends, which lost 2 bases and 5 bases, there was a span of 12 bases. This CDR3 has 14 amino acids. CDR3 residues: CASSLMAGRETQYF. CDR3 sequence (DNA): TGTGCCAGCAGCTTAATGGCAGGGCGCGAGACCCAGTACTTC.

The chain employs TRBV6-1 and TRBJ1-2; 7 bases are shared with TRBD1. The J segment lost 6 bases and the V segment lost 1 base, leaving 2 bases of the junction unmatched. Per the germline V gene, CDR1 is MNHNS and CDR2 is SASEGT. This CDR3 is 13 amino acids long. CDR3 sequence reads: CASSEVDRHGYTF. For the CDR3, the DNA is TGTGCCAGCAGTGAAGTGGACAGGCATGGCTACACCTTC.

J is TRBJ2-1 and V is TRBV19; 9 bases are shared with TRBD2. Germline CDR1 reads LNHDA; CDR2 reads SQIVND (reference sequence). The CDR3 loop spans 17 amino acids. Unmatched junction bases numbered 14, after V lost 5 bases and J lost 6 bases. CDR3 sequence (DNA): TGTGCCAGTAGTGGCGGCGGGAGCGGGAGGCCTCCCAATGAGCAGTTCTTC. Residues: CASSGGGSGRPPNEQFF.

The CDR3 DNA sequence: TGCGCCAGCAGCCTGGGAGATCCTAATGAAAAACTGTTTTTT. Translating gives CASSLGDPNEKLFF. The chain carries TRBV5-1 and TRBJ1-4; D is unclear. The CDR3 is made up of 14 amino acids. The germline V and J ends were trimmed by 4 bases and 3 bases, with 10 bases remaining between them. Per germline, CDR1 SGHRS and CDR2 YFSETQ.

The V call is TRBV10-3, the J call TRBJ2-3; 7 bases are a match to TRBD2. Germline V gene data show CDR1 as ENHRY and CDR2 as SYGVKD. This CDR3 spans 13 amino acids. The CDR3 DNA sequence: TGTTCCCATCAAGGCGGGAGAGAGGATACGCAGTATTTT. The encoded protein is CSHQGGREDTQYF.

The genes are TRBV4-1 and TRBJ2-3; 14 positions match TRBD2. V trimming: 1 base; J trimming: 0 bases; junction bases outside the gene matches: 6. The CDR3 runs 19 residues. The germline gives CDR1 MGHRA, CDR2 YSYEKL. For the CDR3, the DNA is TGCGCCAGCAGCCAAGTTAAGGGACTAGCGGGAGCTAGCACAGATACGCAGTATTTT. It specifies CASSQVKGLAGASTDTQYF.

This clone was picked up a small number of times. The rearrangement uses TRBV29-1 and TRBJ1-4; 7 bases map to TRBD1. Losses at the gene ends were 6 bases for V and 8 bases for J; bases not matched to a gene: 9. The CDR3 contains 13 residues. Germline V gene sequence: CDR1 SQVTM, CDR2 ANQGSEA. The CDR3 nucleotides are TGCAGCGTCGAGACAGGGCTAATGGAAAAACTGTTTTTT. This gives the protein CSVETGLMEKLFF.

The genes are TRBV10-3 and TRBJ2-7, with D maybe TRBD1 (5 bases). Deletions cut 5 bases from V and 2 bases from J, with 13 bases between. The germline V gene has CDR1 ENHRY and CDR2 SYGVKD. The CDR3 loop spans 14 amino acids. In nucleotides, the CDR3 is TGTGCCATCAGTCCAGAGACAGCAACCTACGAGCAGTACTTC. Its protein is CAISPETATYEQYF.